This passage covers 5 T cell receptor beta chains from one sample sequenced in a study of vaccination effects on CD4 cells after COVID-19. Their antigens are not known. With the ViraFEST assay, the study expanded antigen-specific CD4+ T cells using viral peptide pools, then sequenced them. The culture ran for 10 days, and then CD4+ T cells were isolated. The cohort was immunized with two doses of either the BNT162b2 or mRNA-1273 vaccine. Assay: immunoSEQ multiplex PCR; the TCRdb copy retains only in-frame clones and omits some. The sample lists about 80,000 clones, around four fifths occurring once. The input for sequencing was CD4+ T cells from PBMCs cultured with HCoV-OC43 spike peptides, taken after COVID-19 vaccination. The subset is: HCoV-OC43 spike overlapping peptide pool stimulation. These receptor sequences come from a human donor who received a COVID-19 vaccine.

The chain couples TRBV6-5 to TRBJ2-3, with 10 nucleotides matching TRBD2. This CDR3 is built from 15 residues. Germline V CDR1 and CDR2: MNHEY, SVGAGI. V shed 5 bases, J shed 6 bases, and the junction held 8 bases outside the gene matches. The CDR3 spells CASSLRGAGGDTQYF. In DNA, the CDR3 is TGTGCCAGCAGTCTCCGGGGAGCGGGGGGGGATACGCAGTATTTT.

The genes are TRBV6-6 and TRBJ1-1, with TRBD1 matching 9 bases. V dropped 2 bases and J dropped 6; count of bases not matched to a gene: 1. Per the germline V gene, CDR1 is MNHNY and CDR2 is SVGAGI (reference sequence). The CDR3 loop spans 13 amino acids. CDR3 DNA: TGTGCCAGCAGTTACCGACAGGGGGCTGAAGCTTTCTTT. It codes for CASSYRQGAEAFF.

The V and J genes are TRBV19 and TRBJ1-5; TRBD1 is a possible D gene (5 bases). CDR1 LNHDA and CDR2 SQIVND come from the germline V gene (reference sequence). Deletions cut 8 bases from V and 6 bases from J, with 14 bases between. The CDR3 has 13 amino acids. CDR3: CASSDRGGQPQHF. DNA of the CDR3: TGTGCCAGTTCTGACCGGGGGGGTCAGCCCCAGCATTTT. The full variable domain, completed using reference TRBV19 and TRBJ1-5, is DGGITQSPKYLFRKEGQNVTLSCEQNLNHDAMYWYRQDPGQGLRLIYYSQIVNDFQKGDIAEGYSVSREKKESFPLTVTSAQKNPTAFYLCASSDRGGQPQHFGDGTRLSIL.

This clone came up once. The V gene is TRBV19, the J gene TRBJ1-2; perhaps TRBD1 as D (5 bases). Germline V gives CDR1 LNHDA, CDR2 SQIVND (reference sequence). Trimming cost V 9 bases and J 3 bases, with 11 bases left between them. The CDR3 is 12 amino acids. The CDR3 DNA follows: TGTGCCAGCTCCGGGGGGGACTATGGCTACACCTTC. Protein sequence: CASSGGDYGYTF.

V and J are TRBV6-5 and TRBJ2-1, with 7 bases lining up with TRBD1. This CDR3 is built from 15 residues. Trimming took 7 bases from V and 6 from J; bases not matched to a gene: 12. CDR1 MNHEY and CDR2 SVGAGI come from the germline V gene. CDR3 sequence: CASKHGQVLGNEQFF. CDR3 nucleotides: TGTGCCAGCAAGCATGGACAGGTTCTAGGCAATGAGCAGTTCTTC.